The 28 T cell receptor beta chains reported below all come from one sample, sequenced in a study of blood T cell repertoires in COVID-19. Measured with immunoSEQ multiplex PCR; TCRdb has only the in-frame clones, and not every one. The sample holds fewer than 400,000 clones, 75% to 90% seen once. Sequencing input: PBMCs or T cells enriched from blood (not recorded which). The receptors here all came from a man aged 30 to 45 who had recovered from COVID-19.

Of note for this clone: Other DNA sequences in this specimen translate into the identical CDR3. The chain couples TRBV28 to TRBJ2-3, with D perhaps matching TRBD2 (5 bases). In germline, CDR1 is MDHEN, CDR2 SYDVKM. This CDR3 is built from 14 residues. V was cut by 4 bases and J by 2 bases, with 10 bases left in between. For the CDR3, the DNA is TGTGCCAGCAGTTCTCCGGGATCCACAGATACGCAGTATTTT. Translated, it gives CASSSPGSTDTQYF. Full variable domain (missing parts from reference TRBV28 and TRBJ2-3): DVKVTQSSRYLVKRTGEKVFLECVQDMDHENMFWYRQDPGLGLRLIYFSYDVKMKEKGDIPEGYSVSREKKERFSLILESASTNQTSMYLCASSSPGSTDTQYFGPGTRLTVL.

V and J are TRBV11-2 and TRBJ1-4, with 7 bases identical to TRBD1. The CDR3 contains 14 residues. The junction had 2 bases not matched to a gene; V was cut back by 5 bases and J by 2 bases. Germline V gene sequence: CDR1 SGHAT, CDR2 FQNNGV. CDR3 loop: CASSRGQTNEKLFF. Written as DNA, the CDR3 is TGTGCCAGCAGCCGGGGACAGACTAATGAAAAACTGTTTTTT.

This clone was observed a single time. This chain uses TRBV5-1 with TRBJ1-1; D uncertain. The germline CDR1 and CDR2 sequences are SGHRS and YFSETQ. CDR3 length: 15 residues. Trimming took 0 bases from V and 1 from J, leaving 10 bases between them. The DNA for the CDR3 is TGCGCCAGCAGCTTGGTTCGGGGTGGGAACACTGAAGCTTTCTTT. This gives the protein CASSLVRGGNTEAFF.

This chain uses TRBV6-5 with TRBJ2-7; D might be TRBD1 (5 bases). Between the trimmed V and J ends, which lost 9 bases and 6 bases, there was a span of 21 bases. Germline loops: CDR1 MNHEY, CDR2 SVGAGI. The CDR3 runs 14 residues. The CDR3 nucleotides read TGTGCCAGTAGGACATCATCGCTGGGGTCCGAGCAGTACTTC. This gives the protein CASRTSSLGSEQYF.

In DNA form, the CDR3 reads TGTGCCAGCAGCCCGCGGGACAGGGGGCGGGCTGACACTGAAGCTTTCTTT. This sequence encodes CASSPRDRGRADTEAFF. The J gene is TRBJ1-1, the V gene TRBV13, with TRBD1 matching over 12 bases. The CDR3 is 17 amino acids. Per germline, CDR1 PRHDT and CDR2 FYEKMQ (reference sequence). With V trimmed by 5 bases and J by 3 bases, 10 bases remained unmatched.

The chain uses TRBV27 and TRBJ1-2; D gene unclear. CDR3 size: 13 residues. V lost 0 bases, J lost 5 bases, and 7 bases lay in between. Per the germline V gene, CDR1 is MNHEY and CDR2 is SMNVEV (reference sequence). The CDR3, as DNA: TGTGCCAGCAGTTTATCGCGCTTTTATGGCTACACCTTC. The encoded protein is CASSLSRFYGYTF.

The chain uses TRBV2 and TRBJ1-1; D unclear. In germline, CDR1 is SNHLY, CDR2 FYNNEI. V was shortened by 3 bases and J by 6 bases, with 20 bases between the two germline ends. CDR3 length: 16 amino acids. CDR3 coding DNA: TGTGCCAGCAGTGAGTTTTCGGCAGGTTCCCGTCCTGAAGCTTTCTTT. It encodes CASSEFSAGSRPEAFF. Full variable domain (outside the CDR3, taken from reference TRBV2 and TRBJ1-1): EPEVTQTPSHQVTQMGQEVILRCVPISNHLYFYWYRQILGQKVEFLVSFYNNEISEKSEIFDDQFSVERPDGSNFTLKIRSTKLEDSAMYFCASSEFSAGSRPEAFFGQGTRLTVV.

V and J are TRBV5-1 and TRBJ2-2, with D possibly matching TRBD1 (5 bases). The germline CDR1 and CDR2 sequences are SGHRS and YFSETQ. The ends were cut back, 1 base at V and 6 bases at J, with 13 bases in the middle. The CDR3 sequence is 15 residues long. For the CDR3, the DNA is TGCGCCAGCAGCTTGAGACCACAGGTCCCCGGGGAGCTGTTTTTT. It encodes CASSLRPQVPGELFF.

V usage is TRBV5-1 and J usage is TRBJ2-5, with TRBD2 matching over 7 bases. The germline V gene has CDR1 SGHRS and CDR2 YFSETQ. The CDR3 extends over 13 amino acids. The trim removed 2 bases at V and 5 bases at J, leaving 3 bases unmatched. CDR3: CASSLGLGETQYF. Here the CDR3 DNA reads TGCGCCAGCAGCTTAGGACTAGGGGAGACCCAGTACTTC.

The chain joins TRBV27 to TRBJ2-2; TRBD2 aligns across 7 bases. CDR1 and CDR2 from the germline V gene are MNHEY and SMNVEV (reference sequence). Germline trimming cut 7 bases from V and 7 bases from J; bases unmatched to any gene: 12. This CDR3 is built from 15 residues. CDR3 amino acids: CASTRGRGLGGELFF. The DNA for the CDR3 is TGTGCCAGCACCCGTGGGCGGGGGTTAGGCGGGGAGCTGTTTTTT.

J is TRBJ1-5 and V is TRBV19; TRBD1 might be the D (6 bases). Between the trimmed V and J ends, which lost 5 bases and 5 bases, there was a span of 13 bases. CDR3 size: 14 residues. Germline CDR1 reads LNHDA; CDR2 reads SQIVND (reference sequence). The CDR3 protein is CASSLTGTYQPQHF. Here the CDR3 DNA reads TGTGCCAGTAGTCTTACAGGGACCTATCAGCCCCAGCATTTT.

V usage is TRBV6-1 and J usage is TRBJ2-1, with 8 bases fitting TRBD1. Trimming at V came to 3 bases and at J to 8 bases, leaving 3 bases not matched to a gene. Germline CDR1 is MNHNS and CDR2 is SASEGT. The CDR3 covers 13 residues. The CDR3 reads CASSEGQAYEQFF. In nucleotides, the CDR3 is TGTGCCAGCAGTGAGGGACAGGCTTATGAGCAGTTCTTC.

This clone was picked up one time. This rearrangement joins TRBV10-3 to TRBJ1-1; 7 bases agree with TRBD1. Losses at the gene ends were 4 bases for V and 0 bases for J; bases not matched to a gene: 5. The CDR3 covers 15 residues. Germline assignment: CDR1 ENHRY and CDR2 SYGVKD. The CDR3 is CAISASGTVNTEAFF. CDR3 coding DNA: TGTGCCATCAGTGCCTCTGGGACAGTGAACACTGAAGCTTTCTTT.

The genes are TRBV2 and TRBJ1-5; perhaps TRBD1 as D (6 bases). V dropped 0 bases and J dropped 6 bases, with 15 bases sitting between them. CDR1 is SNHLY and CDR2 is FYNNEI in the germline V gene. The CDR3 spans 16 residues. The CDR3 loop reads CASSEAILQGGQPQHF. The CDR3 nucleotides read TGTGCCAGCAGTGAAGCCATCTTACAGGGTGGTCAGCCCCAGCATTTT.

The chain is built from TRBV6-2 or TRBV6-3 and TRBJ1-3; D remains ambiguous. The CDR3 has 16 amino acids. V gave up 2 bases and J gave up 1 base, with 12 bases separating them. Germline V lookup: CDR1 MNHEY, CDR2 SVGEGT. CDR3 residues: CASSYVGYLSGNTIYF. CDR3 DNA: TGTGCCAGCAGTTACGTCGGGTATCTTTCTGGAAACACCATATATTTT.

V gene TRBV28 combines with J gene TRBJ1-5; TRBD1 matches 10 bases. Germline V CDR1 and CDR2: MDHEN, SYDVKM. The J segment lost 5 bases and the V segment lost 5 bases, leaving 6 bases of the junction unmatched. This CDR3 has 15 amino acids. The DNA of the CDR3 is TGTGCCAGCAGTGCACCCGGGACAGGGGATCAGCCCCAGCATTTT. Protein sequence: CASSAPGTGDQPQHF.

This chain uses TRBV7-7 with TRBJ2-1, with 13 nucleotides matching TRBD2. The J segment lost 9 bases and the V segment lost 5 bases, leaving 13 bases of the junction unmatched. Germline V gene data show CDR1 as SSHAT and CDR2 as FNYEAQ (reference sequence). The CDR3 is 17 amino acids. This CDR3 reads CASSAQLAGGREGEQFF. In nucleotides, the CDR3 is TGTGCCAGCAGCGCACAACTAGCGGGGGGGCGAGAGGGTGAGCAGTTCTTC.

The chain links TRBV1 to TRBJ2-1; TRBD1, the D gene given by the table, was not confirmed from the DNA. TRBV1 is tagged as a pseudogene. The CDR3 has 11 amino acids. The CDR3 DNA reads TGCACCAGCAGCAACAACAATGAGCAGTTCTTC. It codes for CTSSNNNEQFF.

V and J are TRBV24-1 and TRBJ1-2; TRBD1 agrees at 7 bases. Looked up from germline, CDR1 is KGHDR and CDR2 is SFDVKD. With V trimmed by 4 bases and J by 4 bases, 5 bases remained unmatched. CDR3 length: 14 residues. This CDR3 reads CATSDPGTAYGYTF. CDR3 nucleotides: TGTGCCACCAGTGACCCCGGGACAGCCTATGGCTACACCTTC.

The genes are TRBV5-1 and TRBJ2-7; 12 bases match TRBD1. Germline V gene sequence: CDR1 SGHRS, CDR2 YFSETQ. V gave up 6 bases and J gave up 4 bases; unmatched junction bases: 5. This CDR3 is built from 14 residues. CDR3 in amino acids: CASTPGQGAYEQYF. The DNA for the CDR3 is TGCGCCAGCACACCGGGACAGGGGGCTTACGAGCAGTACTTC.

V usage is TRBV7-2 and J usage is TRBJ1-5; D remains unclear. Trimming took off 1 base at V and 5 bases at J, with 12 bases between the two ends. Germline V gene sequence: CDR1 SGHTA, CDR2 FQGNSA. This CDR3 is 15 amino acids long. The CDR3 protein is CASSLVTGGDQPQHF. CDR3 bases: TGTGCCAGCAGCTTAGTTACCGGAGGTGATCAGCCCCAGCATTTT.

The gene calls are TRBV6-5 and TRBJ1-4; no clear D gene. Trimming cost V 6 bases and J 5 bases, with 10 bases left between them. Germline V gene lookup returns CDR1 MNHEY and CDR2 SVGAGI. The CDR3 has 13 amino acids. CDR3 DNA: TGTGCCAGCAGGAACGGAGGGAATGAAAAACTGTTTTTT. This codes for CASRNGGNEKLFF.

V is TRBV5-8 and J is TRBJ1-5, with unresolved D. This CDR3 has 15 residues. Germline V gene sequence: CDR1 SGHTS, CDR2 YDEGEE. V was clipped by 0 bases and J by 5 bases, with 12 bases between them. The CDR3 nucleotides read TGTGCCAGCAGCTTGGGGTCGGGGAGGGATCAGCCCCAGCATTTT. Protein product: CASSLGSGRDQPQHF.

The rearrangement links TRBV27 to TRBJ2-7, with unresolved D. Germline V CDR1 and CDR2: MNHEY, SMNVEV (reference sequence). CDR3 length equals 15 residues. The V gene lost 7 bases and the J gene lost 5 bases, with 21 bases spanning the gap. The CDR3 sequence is CASTPRGSFSHEQYF. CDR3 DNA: TGTGCCAGCACCCCCCGCGGTTCTTTCAGCCACGAGCAGTACTTC.

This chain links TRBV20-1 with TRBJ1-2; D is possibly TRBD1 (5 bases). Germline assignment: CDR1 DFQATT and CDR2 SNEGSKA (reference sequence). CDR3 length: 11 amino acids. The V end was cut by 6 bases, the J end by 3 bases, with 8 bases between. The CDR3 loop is CSADRDYGYTF. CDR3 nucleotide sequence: TGCAGTGCCGACAGAGACTATGGCTACACCTTC.

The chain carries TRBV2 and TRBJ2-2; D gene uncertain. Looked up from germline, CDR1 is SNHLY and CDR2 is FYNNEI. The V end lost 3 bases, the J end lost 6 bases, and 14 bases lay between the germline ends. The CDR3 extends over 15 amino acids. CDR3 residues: CASSDRFSYSGELFF. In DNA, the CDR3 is TGTGCCAGCAGTGATAGGTTTAGCTATTCCGGGGAGCTGTTTTTT.

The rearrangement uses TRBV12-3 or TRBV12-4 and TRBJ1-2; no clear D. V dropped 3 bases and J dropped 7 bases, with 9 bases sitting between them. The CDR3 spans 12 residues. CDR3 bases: TGTGCCAGCAGTTTTCGGGTCTCTGGCTACACCTTC. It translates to CASSFRVSGYTF.

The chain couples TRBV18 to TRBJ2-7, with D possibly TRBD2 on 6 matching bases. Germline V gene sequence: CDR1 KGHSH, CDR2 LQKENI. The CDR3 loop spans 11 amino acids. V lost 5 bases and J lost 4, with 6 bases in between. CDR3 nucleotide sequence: TGTGCCAGCTCAGCGGGGTACGAGCAGTACTTC. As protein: CASSAGYEQYF.